This passage covers 15 T cell receptor gamma chains from one sample sequenced in a study of fetal and pediatric gammadelta thymocytes. TCRdb repeated clone calling on the reads with CATT. Among several hundred gamma-chain clones listed, roughly 1.2% were seen once. Specimen: Vgamma9Vdelta2 gamma-delta T cells from the thymus. Subset specified: sorted CD3+gammadeltaTCR+Vgamma9+Vdelta2+ thymocytes. The receptor set was obtained from a child who underwent cardiac surgery and was recorded as healthy.

By sample fraction, this clone is large. J is TRGJ1 or TRGJ2 and V is TRGV9. The germline CDR1 and CDR2 sequences are GITISATS and ISYDGTV (reference sequence). The CDR3 runs to 14 residues. V dropped 3 bases and J dropped 0; count of bases not matched to a gene: 5. DNA for the CDR3: TGTGCCTTGTGGGAGAGTACGAATTATTATAAGAAACTCTTT. It codes for CALWESTNYYKKLF.

By frequency in the sample, this clone is large. V is TRGV9 and J is TRGJ1 or TRGJ2. The CDR3 has 13 amino acids. J was trimmed by 5 bases and V by 5 bases; bases with no gene match: 9. The germline gives CDR1 GITISATS, CDR2 ISYDGTV (reference sequence). The CDR3 DNA is TGTGCCTTGTGGGGAGAGGGGGATTATAAGAAACTCTTT. The encoded protein is CALWGEGDYKKLF.

Details on this clone: A far larger clone is off by one base, so a read error is likely. Other DNA sequences from this sample encode an identical CDR3 as well. V gene TRGV11 combines with J gene TRGJP1. TRGV11 is recorded as an ORF, its role being uncertain. The CDR3 contains 13 residues. The DNA of the CDR3 is TGTGCCTGCTGGATGACCACTGGATGGTTCAAGATATTT. This encodes CACWMTTGWFKIF.

This clone is large (0.1 to 1%) in the sample. The V call is TRGV9, the J call TRGJ1 or TRGJ2. The ends lost 0 bases at V and 7 bases at J; junction bases unmatched: 15. The germline gives CDR1 GITISATS, CDR2 ISYDGTV (reference sequence). The CDR3 runs to 16 residues. CDR3 amino acids: CALWEVKGILYYKKLF. CDR3 coding DNA: TGTGCCTTGTGGGAGGTGAAGGGGATCCTTTACTATAAGAAACTCTTT.

This clone is medium-sized in the sample. The chain combines TRGV3 with TRGJ1 or TRGJ2. V gave up 0 bases and J gave up 1 base; unmatched junction bases: 6. The CDR3 consists of 15 residues. CDR1 is VTNTFY and CDR2 is YDVSTARD in the germline V gene (reference sequence). In nucleotides, the CDR3 is TGTGCCACCTGGGACAGGCCGGGCAATTATTATAAGAAACTCTTT. Its protein product is CATWDRPGNYYKKLF.

By frequency in the sample, this clone is medium-sized. The chain has TRGV9 and TRGJP. The J segment lost 4 bases and the V segment lost 3 bases, leaving 6 bases of the junction unmatched. The germline CDR1 and CDR2 sequences are GITISATS and ISYDGTV (reference sequence). The CDR3 consists of 17 residues. CDR3 sequence: CALWEFLQELGKKIKVF. CDR3 nucleotides: TGTGCCTTGTGGGAGTTCCTCCAAGAGTTGGGCAAAAAAATCAAGGTATTT.

By proportion, this clone is large. V usage is TRGV9 and J usage is TRGJP. Germline CDR1 is GITISATS and CDR2 is ISYDGTV (reference sequence). This CDR3 is 15 amino acids long. Losses at the gene ends were 3 bases for V and 6 bases for J; bases not matched to a gene: 2. CDR3 bases: TGTGCCTTGTGGGAGTCAGAGTTGGGCAAAAAAATCAAGGTATTT. Protein sequence: CALWESELGKKIKVF.

By share, this clone ranks as medium-sized (0.01 to 0.1%). This may arise from a read error, as a much more abundant clone is one base away. This chain links TRGV9 with TRGJP. V shed 0 bases, J shed 7 bases, and the junction held 3 bases outside the gene matches. Germline-derived CDR1 and CDR2 are GITISATS and ISYDGTV (reference sequence). The length of the CDR3 is 16 residues. CDR3 bases: TGTGCCTTGTGGGAGGTGCCGGAGTTGGGCAAAAAAATCAAGGTATTT. Translated, it gives CALWEVPELGKKIKVF.

By its share, this clone is medium-sized. The chain joins TRGV9 to TRGJP. This CDR3 comprises 20 residues. V shed 6 bases, J shed 4 bases, and the junction held 18 bases outside the gene matches. Germline V CDR1 and CDR2: GITISATS, ISYDGTV (reference sequence). This CDR3 reads CALWTKKNDPQELGKKIKVF. The CDR3 DNA is TGTGCCTTGTGGACAAAGAAGAACGACCCCCAAGAGTTGGGCAAAAAAATCAAGGTATTT.

Only a few counts were recorded for this clone. For this DNA, TCRdb reports the protein of a much larger clone, which diverges at residue 9, most likely from a read error; the protein presented here is translated directly from the DNA. This chain links TRGV9 with TRGJ1 or TRGJ2. The germline CDR1 and CDR2 sequences are GITISATS and ISYDGTV (reference sequence). This CDR3 region has 16 residues. The V and J ends lost 0 bases and 7 bases, in that order; junction bases with no gene match: 15. The CDR3 nucleotides are TGTGCCTTGTGGGAGGTGAAGGGGATGCTTTACTATAAGAAACTCTTT. Protein: CALWEVKGMLYYKKLF.

Sample share makes this clone large. The chain employs TRGV9 and TRGJ1 or TRGJ2. The length of the CDR3 is 10 residues. The germline V gene has CDR1 GITISATS and CDR2 ISYDGTV (reference sequence). With V trimmed by 0 bases and J by 12 bases, 2 bases remained unmatched. Written as DNA, the CDR3 is TGTGCCTTGTGGGAGGTGTGGAAACTCTTT. Translation gives CALWEVWKLF.

By share of the sample, this clone is large. The V call is TRGV9, the J call TRGJ1 or TRGJ2. Germline lookup yields CDR1 GITISATS and CDR2 ISYDGTV (reference sequence). The CDR3 extends over 15 amino acids. V shed 3 bases, J shed 0 bases, and the junction held 8 bases outside the gene matches. The CDR3 sequence: CALWELNLNYYKKLF. In DNA form, the CDR3 reads TGTGCCTTGTGGGAGTTGAACCTGAATTATTATAAGAAACTCTTT.

By share, this clone ranks as large. The gene calls are TRGV4 and TRGJP1. J lost 0 bases, V lost 3 bases, and 13 bases had no gene match. The length of the CDR3 is 18 residues. The germline gives CDR1 EGSTGY, CDR2 YDSYTSSV. DNA for the CDR3: TGTGCCACCTGGGATCCCCCCCGAAAATATACCACTGGTTGGTTCAAGATATTT. The encoded protein is CATWDPPRKYTTGWFKIF.

This clone was seen a handful of times. A far bigger clonotype differs at one base, so this is likely a read error. This sample includes further DNA sequences coding for the same CDR3. The V gene is TRGV9, the J gene TRGJ1 or TRGJ2. Germline V gene sequence: CDR1 GITISATS, CDR2 ISYDGTV (reference sequence). The CDR3 has 13 residues. CDR3 sequence (DNA): TGTGCCCTGTGGGAGAAGAATTATTATAAGAAACTCTTT. Translated: CALWEKNYYKKLF.

By proportion, this clone is large. The chain recombines TRGV8 with TRGJ1 or TRGJ2. V dropped 3 bases and J dropped 6; count of bases not matched to a gene: 2. Per the germline V gene, CDR1 is VENAVY and CDR2 is YDSYNSRV. This CDR3 is built from 11 residues. CDR3 sequence (DNA): TGTGCCACCTGGGATTCTTATAAGAAACTCTTT. This encodes CATWDSYKKLF.